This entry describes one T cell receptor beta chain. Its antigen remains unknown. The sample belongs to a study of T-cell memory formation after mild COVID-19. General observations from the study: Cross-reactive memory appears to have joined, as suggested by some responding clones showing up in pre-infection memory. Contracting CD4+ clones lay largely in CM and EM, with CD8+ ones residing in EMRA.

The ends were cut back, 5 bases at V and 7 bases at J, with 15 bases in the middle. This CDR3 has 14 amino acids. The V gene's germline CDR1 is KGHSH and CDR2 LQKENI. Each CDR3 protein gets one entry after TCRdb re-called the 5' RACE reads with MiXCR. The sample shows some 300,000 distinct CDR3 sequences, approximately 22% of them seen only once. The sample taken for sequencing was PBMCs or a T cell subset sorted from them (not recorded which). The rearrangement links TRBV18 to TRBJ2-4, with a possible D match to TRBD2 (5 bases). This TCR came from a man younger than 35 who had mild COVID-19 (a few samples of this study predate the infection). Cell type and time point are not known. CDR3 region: CASSAWRGINIQYF. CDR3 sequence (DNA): TGTGCCAGCTCAGCTTGGCGAGGGATTAACATTCAGTACTTC.